A selection of T cell receptor beta chains follows, all from one sample in a study of T-cell reconstitution after alpha-beta-depleted transplantation in children. TCRdb called the PCR reads again in MiXCR, with one record for every CDR3 protein. The table records 600,000 to 700,000 distinct CDR3 sequences, approximately 16% of them present only once. Specimen: PBMCs from the stem cell graft donor, collected from the stem cell graft. The receptor source for this set is a human donor who donated a stem cell graft to a child with acute myeloid leukemia. CDR3s include the opening cysteine and the closing phenylalanine or tryptophan. The D gene is left open where the match is weak. The size entry is marked missing in some rows and otherwise reads once, few, many or a size class.

TRBJ2-7,many,TRBV25-1,14,TRBD1,CASSSDRDPYEQYF,TGTGCCAGCAGTTCAGACAGGGATCCCTACGAGCAGTACTTC
TRBJ2-5,many,TRBV20-1,16,TRBD1,CSARDYGTGTQETQYF,TGCAGTGCTAGAGATTACGGGACAGGGACCCAAGAGACCCAGTACTTC
TRBJ2-5,few,TRBV7-9,13,NA,CASSFRVGETQYF,TGTGCCAGCAGCTTCAGGGTCGGGGAGACCCAGTACTTC
TRBJ1-1,NA,TRBV4-1,15,NA,CASSPPQGKNTEAFF,TGCGCCAGCAGCCCTCCACAGGGTAAGAACACTGAAGCTTTCTTT
TRBJ2-7,NA,TRBV6-1,16,TRBD1,CASSVIMGQGTYEQYF,TGTGCCAGCAGTGTTATAATGGGACAGGGAACCTACGAGCAGTACTTC
TRBJ2-3,many,TRBV27,14,NA,CASSFLVPADTQYF,TGTGCCAGCAGTTTCCTAGTACCTGCAGATACGCAGTATTTT
TRBJ2-3,few,TRBV7-2,13,TRBD2,CASSLSRGGPGYF,TGTGCCAGCAGCTTATCGCGGGGGGGCCCGGGGTATTTT
TRBJ1-2,NA,TRBV5-1,13,NA,CASSSWPVYGYTF,TGCGCCAGCAGCTCATGGCCAGTCTATGGCTACACCTTC
TRBJ1-1,NA,TRBV5-5,15,TRBD1,CASSSADRGQTEAFF,TGTGCCAGCAGCTCTGCGGACAGGGGGCAAACTGAAGCTTTCTTT
TRBJ2-7,many,TRBV29-1,14,NA,CSVVSGDSSYEQYF,TGCAGCGTTGTTTCCGGGGACTCATCCTACGAGCAGTACTTC
TRBJ2-7,many,TRBV5-8,14,TRBD2,CASSLPGLGAEQYF,TGTGCCAGCAGCTTACCGGGACTAGGCGCCGAGCAGTACTTC
TRBJ2-4,few,TRBV5-1,18,TRBD2,CASSLVAGDLLAKNIQYF,TGCGCCAGCAGCTTGGTTGCGGGGGACCTACTAGCCAAAAACATTCAGTACTTC
TRBJ2-2,many,TRBV12-3/TRBV12-4,14,TRBD1,CASSPTTGTGELFF,TGTGCCAGCAGCCCTACGACAGGGACCGGGGAGCTGTTTTTT
TRBJ2-1,many,TRBV20-1,15,TRBD2,CSARGVAGDYNEQFF,TGCAGTGCTAGAGGAGTAGCGGGGGACTACAATGAGCAGTTCTTC
TRBJ2-1,many,TRBV7-7,18,TRBD2,CASSLGPSGGATLHEQFF,TGTGCCAGCAGCTTAGGTCCTAGCGGGGGGGCTACCCTTCATGAGCAGTTCTTC
TRBJ2-5,NA,TRBV7-3,15,TRBD1,CASSLTGTGKETQYF,TGTGCCAGCAGCTTAACCGGGACAGGGAAAGAGACCCAGTACTTC
TRBJ2-5,few,TRBV25-1,16,NA,CASSEGRGRLSKTQYF,TGTGCCAGCAGTGAGGGACGGGGGCGGCTGTCGAAGACCCAGTACTTC
TRBJ2-3,few,TRBV9,17,TRBD2,CASSVEGSGGTTDTQYF,TGTGCCAGCAGCGTAGAGGGTAGCGGGGGGACCACAGATACGCAGTATTTT
TRBJ2-3,NA,TRBV10-3,15,NA,CAISESTLSTDTQYF,TGTGCCATCAGTGAGTCTACGCTATCCACAGATACGCAGTATTTT